This record concerns one T cell receptor beta chain sequence. The data were taken from a study of blood T cell repertoires in COVID-19. As for the study in general: The United States, Italy and Spain provided the acute and convalescent COVID-19 samples. Sources were T cells, B-cell-depleted T cells, or PBMCs; the material itself was cDNA or gDNA.

Per the original data handling: Amplified reference gene primers provided the basis for estimating nucleated cell counts. TCRdb's table, derived via immunoSEQ multiplex PCR, lists solely in-frame clones and lacks some. That table is the source of V, J and clone size, and D and trimming were worked out from the DNA. This sample carries more than 150,000 clones, about 90% of them seen once, and the ten largest clones take around 20%. Germline V gives CDR1 SGHRS, CDR2 YFSETQ. Between the trimmed V and J ends, which lost 0 bases and 3 bases, there was a span of 13 bases. CDR3 length: 15 amino acids. The chain carries TRBV5-1 and TRBJ2-7; possibly TRBD1 for D (6 bases). Sample: peripheral blood. This receptor was obtained from a man aged 70 or older with active or convalescent COVID-19. In DNA, the CDR3 is TGCGCCAGCAGCTTGGCAGGGGATCTTCTCTACGAGCAGTACTTC. It yields the protein CASSLAGDLLYEQYF.